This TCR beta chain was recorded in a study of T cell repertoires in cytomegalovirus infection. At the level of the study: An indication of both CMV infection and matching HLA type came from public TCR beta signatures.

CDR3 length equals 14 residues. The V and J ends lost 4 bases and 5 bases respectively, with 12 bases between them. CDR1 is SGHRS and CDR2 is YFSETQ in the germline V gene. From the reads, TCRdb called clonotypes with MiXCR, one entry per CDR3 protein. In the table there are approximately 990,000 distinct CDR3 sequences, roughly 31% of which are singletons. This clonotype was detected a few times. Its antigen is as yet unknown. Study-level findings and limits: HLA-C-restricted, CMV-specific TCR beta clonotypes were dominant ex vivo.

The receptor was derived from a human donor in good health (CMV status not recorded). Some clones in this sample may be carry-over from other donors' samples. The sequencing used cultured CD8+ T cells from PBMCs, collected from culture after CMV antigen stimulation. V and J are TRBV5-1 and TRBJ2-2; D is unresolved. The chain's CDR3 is CASSGSGYTGELFF. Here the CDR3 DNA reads TGCGCCAGCAGCGGATCTGGGTATACCGGGGAGCTGTTTTTT.